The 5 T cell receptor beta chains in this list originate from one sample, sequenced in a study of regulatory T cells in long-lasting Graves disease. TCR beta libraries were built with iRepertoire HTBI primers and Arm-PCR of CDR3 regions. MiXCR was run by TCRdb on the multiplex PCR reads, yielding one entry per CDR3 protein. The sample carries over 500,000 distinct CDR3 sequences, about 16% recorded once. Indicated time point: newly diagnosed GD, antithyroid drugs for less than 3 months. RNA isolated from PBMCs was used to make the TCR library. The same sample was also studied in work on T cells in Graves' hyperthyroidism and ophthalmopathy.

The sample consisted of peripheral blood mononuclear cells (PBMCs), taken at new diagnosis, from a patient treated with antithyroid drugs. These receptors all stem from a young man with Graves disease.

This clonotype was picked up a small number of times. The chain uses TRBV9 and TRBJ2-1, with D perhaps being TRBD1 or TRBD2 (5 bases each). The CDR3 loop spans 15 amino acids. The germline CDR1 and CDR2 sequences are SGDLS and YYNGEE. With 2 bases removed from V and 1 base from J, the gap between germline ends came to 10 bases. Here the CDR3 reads CASSVGTDSYNEQFF. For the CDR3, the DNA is TGTGCCAGCAGCGTGGGGACGGATTCCTACAATGAGCAGTTCTTC. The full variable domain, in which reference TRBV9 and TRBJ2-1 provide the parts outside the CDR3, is DSGVTQTPKHLITATGQRVTLRCSPRSGDLSVYWYQQSLDQGLQFLIQYYNGEERAKGNILERFSAQQFPDLHSELNLSSLELGDSALYFCASSVGTDSYNEQFFGPGTRLTVL.

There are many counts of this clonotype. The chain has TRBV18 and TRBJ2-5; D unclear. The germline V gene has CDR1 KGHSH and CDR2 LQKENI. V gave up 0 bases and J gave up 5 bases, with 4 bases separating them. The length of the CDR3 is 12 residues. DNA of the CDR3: TGTGCCAGCTCACCACCGGCCGAGACCCAGTACTTC. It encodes CASSPPAETQYF. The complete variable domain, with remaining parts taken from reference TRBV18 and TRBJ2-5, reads NAGVMQNPRHLVRRRGQEARLRCSPMKGHSHVYWYRQLPEEGLKFMVYLQKENIIDESGMPKERFSAEFPKEGPSILRIQQVVRGDSAAYFCASSPPAETQYFGPGTRLLVL.

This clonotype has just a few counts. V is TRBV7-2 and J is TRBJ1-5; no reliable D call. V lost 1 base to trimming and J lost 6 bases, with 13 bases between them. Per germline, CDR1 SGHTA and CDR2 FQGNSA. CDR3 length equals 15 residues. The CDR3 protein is CASSLGRLETQPQHF. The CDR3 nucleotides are TGTGCCAGCAGCTTAGGACGGCTTGAGACTCAGCCCCAGCATTTT.

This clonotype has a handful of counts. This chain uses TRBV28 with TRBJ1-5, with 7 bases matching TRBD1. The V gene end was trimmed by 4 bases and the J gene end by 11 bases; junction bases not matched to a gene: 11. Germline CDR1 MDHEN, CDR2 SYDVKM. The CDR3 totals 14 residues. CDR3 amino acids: CASSYRQGGRAQHF. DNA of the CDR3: TGTGCCAGCAGTTACCGACAGGGTGGGAGGGCCCAGCATTTT.

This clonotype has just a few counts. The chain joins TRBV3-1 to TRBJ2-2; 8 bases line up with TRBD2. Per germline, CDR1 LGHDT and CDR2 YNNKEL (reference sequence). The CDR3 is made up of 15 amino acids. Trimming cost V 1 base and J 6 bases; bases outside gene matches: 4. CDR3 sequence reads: CASSQVGGVPGELFF. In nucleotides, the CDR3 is TGTGCCAGCAGCCAAGTCGGGGGGGTCCCCGGGGAGCTGTTTTTT.